These T cell receptor beta chains were read from a single sample in a study of T cell responses to AZD1222 COVID-19 vaccine. Sequencing was performed with immunoSEQ multiplex PCR; in TCRdb, only in-frame clones are kept and a portion is missing. The sample holds around 170,000 clones; around 90% are singletons and the top ten take approximately 4.7%. Sample: peripheral blood, taken on day 0 of AZD1222 vaccination. All receptors derive from an adult in good health. Each CDR3 is given with its conserved first and last residue. D genes are given only for firm matches. The size field is filled for only some rows; it gives once, few, many or a size class.

j_call v_call d_call clone_size cdr3_nt cdr3_aa
TRBJ1-1 TRBV5-1 - - TGCGCCAGCAGCTTACGGCCTACAGAGATGATGAACACTGAAGCTTTCTTT CASSLRPTEMMNTEAFF
TRBJ2-7 TRBV6-5 - - TGTGCCAGCAGTTACGGGGGCGGCCCTGCCTACGAGCAGTACTTC CASSYGGGPAYEQYF
TRBJ1-1 TRBV3-1/TRBV3-2 - - TGTGCCAGCAGCCAAGGGGGAAAGGTCGCTGAAGCTTTCTTT CASSQGGKVAEAFF
TRBJ2-3 TRBV29-1 TRBD2 - TGCAGCGTTGTCCTGACTAGCGGGAGGGCCATAGATACGCAGTATTTT CSVVLTSGRAIDTQYF
TRBJ2-1 TRBV7-9 - once TGTGCCAGCAGCCCTCCCAGTTACGATGAGCAGTTCTTC CASSPPSYDEQFF
TRBJ1-1 TRBV4-1 - - TGCGCCAGCAGCCGACGGACAGCGGCCCCGAACACTGAAGCTTTCTTT CASSRRTAAPNTEAFF
TRBJ1-6 TRBV11-1 TRBD1 - TGTGCCAGCAGCTTGGGGCAGGGGGGTTCACCCCTCCACTTT CASSLGQGGSPLHF
TRBJ2-7 TRBV28 TRBD1 - TGTGCCAGCAGCCCGCCGGGACAGGGATTAATCGAGCAGTACTTC CASSPPGQGLIEQYF
TRBJ2-7 TRBV28 - - TGTGCCAGCAGTCACGGGACATTTTTCTACGAGCAGTACTTC CASSHGTFFYEQYF
TRBJ1-5 TRBV6-5 TRBD1 - TGTGCCAGCAGTTCTCAGGGGGCTGGCAATCAGCCCCAGCATTTT CASSSQGAGNQPQHF
TRBJ1-4 TRBV20-1 - once TGCAGTGCTAGTCGGCAGGGGGAAAAACTGTTTTTT CSASRQGEKLFF
TRBJ2-2 TRBV3-1/TRBV3-2 - - TGTGCCAGCAGCCCCCTGGCGGGCACCGGGGAGCTGTTTTTT CASSPLAGTGELFF